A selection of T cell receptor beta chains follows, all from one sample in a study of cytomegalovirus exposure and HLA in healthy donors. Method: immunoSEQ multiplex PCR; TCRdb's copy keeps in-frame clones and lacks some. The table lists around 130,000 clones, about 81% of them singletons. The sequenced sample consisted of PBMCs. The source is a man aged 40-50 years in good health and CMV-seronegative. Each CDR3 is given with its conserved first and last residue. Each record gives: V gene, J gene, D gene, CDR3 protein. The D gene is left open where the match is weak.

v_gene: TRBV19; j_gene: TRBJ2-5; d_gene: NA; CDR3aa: CASSMNRAGETQYF
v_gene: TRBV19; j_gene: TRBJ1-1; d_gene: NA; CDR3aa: CASSIDGVDMNTEAFF
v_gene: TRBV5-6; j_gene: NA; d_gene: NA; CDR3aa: CASSLNTGPTYEQYF
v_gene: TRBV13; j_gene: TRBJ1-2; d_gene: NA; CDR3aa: CASSLGSLQGPRGYTF
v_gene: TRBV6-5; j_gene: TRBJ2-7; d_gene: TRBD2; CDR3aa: CASSRLAGAGEQYF
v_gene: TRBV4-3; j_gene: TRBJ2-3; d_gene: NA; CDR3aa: CASSQEGGDGASTDTQYF
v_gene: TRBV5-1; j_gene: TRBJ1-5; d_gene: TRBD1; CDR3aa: CASSAGQGGYQPQHF
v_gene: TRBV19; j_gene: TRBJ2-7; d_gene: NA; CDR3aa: CASSLGLAWAYEQYF
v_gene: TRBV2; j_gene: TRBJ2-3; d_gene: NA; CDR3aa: CASSGAYGGGGDTQYF
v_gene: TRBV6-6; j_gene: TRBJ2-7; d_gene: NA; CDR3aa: CASSYQDGWQYF
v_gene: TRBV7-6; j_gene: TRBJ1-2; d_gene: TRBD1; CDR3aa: CASSEGTGGTYGYTF
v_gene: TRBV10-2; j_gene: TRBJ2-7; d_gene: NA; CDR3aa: CASSEVQYEQYF